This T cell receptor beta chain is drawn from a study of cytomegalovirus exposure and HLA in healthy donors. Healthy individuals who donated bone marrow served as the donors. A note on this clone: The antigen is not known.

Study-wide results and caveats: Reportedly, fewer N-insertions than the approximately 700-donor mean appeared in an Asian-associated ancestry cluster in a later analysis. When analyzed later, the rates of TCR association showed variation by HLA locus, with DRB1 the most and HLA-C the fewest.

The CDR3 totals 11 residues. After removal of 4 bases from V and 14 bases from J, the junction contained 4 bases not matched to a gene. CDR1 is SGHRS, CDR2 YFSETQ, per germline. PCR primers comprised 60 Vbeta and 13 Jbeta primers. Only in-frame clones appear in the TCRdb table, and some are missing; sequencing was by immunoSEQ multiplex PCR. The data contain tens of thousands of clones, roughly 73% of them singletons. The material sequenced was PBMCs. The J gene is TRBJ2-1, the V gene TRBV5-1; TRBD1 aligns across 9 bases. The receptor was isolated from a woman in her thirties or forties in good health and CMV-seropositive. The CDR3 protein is CASSEGQGEFF. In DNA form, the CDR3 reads TGCGCCAGCAGCGAGGGACAGGGTGAGTTCTTC.